Listed below are T cell receptor beta chains from one sample, sequenced in a study of spatial heterogeneity in lung cancer. TCRdb re-called the 5' RACE reads with MiXCR, one entry per CDR3 protein. The data hold 5,800 or so distinct CDR3 sequences, with more than 15% observed a single time. The sample here was normal lung tissue next to the tumor, taken at surgery. Receptors were obtained from a male donor with early-stage non-small cell lung cancer. Each CDR3 is given with its conserved first and last residue. A D gene is named only where the DNA matches it firmly. Clone size appears in some rows only: once, few, many, or a class for an expanded clone.

CASSLAGGEQYF	TGTGCCAGCAGTTTGGCGGGTGGGGAGCAGTACTTC	-	12	few	TRBV28	TRBJ2-7
CAWSVHGEAFF	TGTGCCTGGAGTGTACACGGGGAAGCTTTCTTT	-	11	medium-sized	TRBV30	TRBJ1-1
CASSRTSGSSFEQFF	TGTGCCAGCAGCCGGACTAGCGGGAGTAGCTTTGAGCAGTTCTTC	TRBD2	15	large	TRBV5-4	TRBJ2-1
CASSPGLALGELFF	TGTGCCAGCAGTCCGGGACTAGCGCTCGGGGAGCTGTTTTTT	TRBD2	14	-	TRBV25-1	TRBJ2-2
CASSLTTSGGYEQYF	TGCGCCAGCAGCTTGACGACTAGCGGGGGGTACGAGCAGTACTTC	TRBD2	15	-	TRBV5-1	TRBJ2-7
CASSNLRNSPLHF	TGTGCCAGCAGCAACCTGAGAAATTCACCCCTCCACTTT	-	13	medium-sized	TRBV16	TRBJ1-6
CAWSDYNEQFF	TGTGCCTGGAGTGACTACAATGAGCAGTTCTTC	-	11	few	TRBV30	TRBJ2-1
CSTTGGAGGETQYF	TGCAGCACGACAGGGGGCGCTGGTGGAGAGACCCAGTACTTC	TRBD1	14	-	TRBV29-1	TRBJ2-5
CASSYGDSGYGYTF	TGCGCCAGCAGCTACGGGGACAGCGGCTATGGCTACACCTTC	TRBD1	14	-	TRBV5-1	TRBJ1-2
CSAPGLAGYEQFF	TGCAGTGCCCCGGGACTAGCGGGATACGAGCAGTTCTTC	TRBD2	13	-	TRBV20-1	TRBJ2-1
CASSPSGSYNEQFF	TGCGCCAGCAGCCCCAGCGGGAGTTACAATGAGCAGTTCTTC	TRBD2	14	-	TRBV10-1	TRBJ2-1
CASSLGGRGYEQFF	TGTGCCAGCAGTTTGGGCGGGAGGGGTTATGAGCAGTTCTTC	TRBD2	14	-	TRBV12-3/TRBV12-4	TRBJ2-1
CASSARDGPNTEAFF	TGCGCCAGCAGCGCCAGGGACGGACCGAACACTGAAGCTTTCTTT	-	15	medium-sized	TRBV5-1	TRBJ1-1
CASRLDRGTYEQYF	TGTGCCAGCAGATTGGACAGGGGAACCTACGAGCAGTACTTC	TRBD1	14	medium-sized	TRBV5-4	TRBJ2-7
CSVAAGTDTQYF	TGCAGCGTTGCTGCCGGCACAGATACGCAGTATTTT	-	12	medium-sized	TRBV29-1	TRBJ2-3
CASSLRQGDNYEQYF	TGCGCCAGCAGCCTTAGACAGGGGGACAACTACGAGCAGTACTTC	TRBD1	15	few	TRBV4-1	TRBJ2-7
CASSLAANNSPLHF	TGTGCCAGCAGCTTAGCAGCGAATAATTCACCCCTCCACTTT	-	14	few	TRBV7-9	TRBJ1-6
CASREGAHEQYF	TGTGCCAGCAGAGAGGGGGCCCACGAGCAGTACTTC	TRBD1	12	-	TRBV2	TRBJ2-7
CASSRDRVVETQYF	TGTGCCAGCAGCCGGGACAGGGTTGTAGAGACCCAGTACTTC	TRBD1	14	-	TRBV5-4	TRBJ2-5
CASSRLAGAGETQYF	TGCGCCAGTTCCCGACTAGCGGGAGCCGGAGAGACCCAGTACTTC	TRBD2	15	medium-sized	TRBV5-1	TRBJ2-5
CACRQGNTGELFF	TGTGCCTGCCGACAGGGGAACACCGGGGAGCTGTTTTTT	TRBD1	13	-	TRBV30	TRBJ2-2
CASSLVVPGRANKAYEQYF	TGTGCCAGCAGCTTAGTCGTCCCGGGGCGGGCTAATAAGGCCTACGAGCAGTACTTC	-	19	medium-sized	TRBV7-2	TRBJ2-7
CATTPGPNYGYTF	TGTGCAACTACTCCGGGACCTAACTATGGCTACACCTTC	-	13	few	TRBV12-3/TRBV12-4	TRBJ1-2
CASSQYRGEAFF	TGTGCCAGCAGCCAATACAGGGGAGAAGCTTTCTTT	-	12	once	TRBV3-2	TRBJ1-1
CASAREPYGYIF	TGTGCCAGTGCCCGGGAGCCCTATGGCTACATCTTC	-	12	-	TRBV19	TRBJ1-2
CSVGASGSDAQYF	TGCAGCGTTGGGGCTAGCGGGAGCGACGCGCAGTATTTT	TRBD2	13	-	TRBV29-1	TRBJ2-3
CSATENTNPGELFF	TGCAGTGCTACGGAGAATACGAACCCCGGGGAGCTGTTTTTT	-	14	medium-sized	TRBV20-1	TRBJ2-2
CASSLGTKETQYF	TGTGCCAGCAGCTTAGGGACAAAAGAGACCCAGTACTTC	-	13	-	TRBV11-2	TRBJ2-5
CASSDNDREYTEAFF	TGTGCCAGCAGTGATAACGACAGGGAGTACACTGAAGCTTTCTTT	TRBD1	15	medium-sized	TRBV12-3/TRBV12-4	TRBJ1-1
CASGISSYEQYF	TGCGCCAGCGGCATTAGCTCCTACGAGCAGTACTTC	-	12	-	TRBV10-2	TRBJ2-7
CASSLGQQGQGAQHF	TGTGCCAGCAGTTTAGGGCAACAGGGGCAAGGGGCCCAGCATTTT	TRBD1	15	-	TRBV12-3/TRBV12-4	TRBJ1-5
CASVEAGVTDTQYF	TGTGCCAGTGTCGAAGCGGGGGTGACAGATACGCAGTATTTT	TRBD2	14	medium-sized	TRBV7-9	TRBJ2-3
CASSLAGYNEQFF	TGTGCCAGCAGTTTAGCGGGCTACAATGAGCAGTTCTTC	-	13	few	TRBV27	TRBJ2-1
CASSTPGTSYEQYF	TGTGCCAGCAGCACCCCCGGGACTAGTTACGAGCAGTACTTC	TRBD2	14	medium-sized	TRBV3-1	TRBJ2-7
CASSPGGGNEQYF	TGTGCCAGCAGTCCGGGAGGGGGCAACGAGCAGTACTTC	-	13	-	TRBV6-5	TRBJ2-7
CASSLVRAGELFF	TGTGCCAGCAGCTTGGTACGAGCCGGGGAGCTGTTTTTT	-	13	medium-sized	TRBV5-8	TRBJ2-2
CASSLKRTGEDSPLHF	TGTGCCAGCAGCCTGAAAAGGACAGGGGAAGATTCACCCCTCCACTTT	TRBD1	16	few	TRBV11-2	TRBJ1-6
CASSPGLAELSNEQFF	TGTGCCAGCTCCCCGGGACTAGCGGAACTCAGCAATGAGCAGTTCTTC	TRBD2	16	-	TRBV18	TRBJ2-1
CAWSPGESYNSPLHF	TGTGCCTGGAGTCCCGGGGAATCCTATAATTCACCCCTCCACTTT	-	15	medium-sized	TRBV30	TRBJ1-6
CASSLDRSSYEQYF	TGTGCCAGCAGCTTGGACAGAAGCTCCTACGAGCAGTACTTC	-	14	-	TRBV7-2	TRBJ2-7
CASSEGGAGMGNQPQHF	TGTGCCAGCAGTGAAGGGGGAGCAGGGATGGGCAATCAGCCCCAGCATTTT	-	17	medium-sized	TRBV6-1	TRBJ1-5
CASTTTGELFF	TGTGCCAGCACCACGACCGGGGAGCTGTTTTTT	-	11	medium-sized	TRBV12-3/TRBV12-4	TRBJ2-2
CASRKTEGLNSYEQYF	TGTGCCAGCAGGAAAACCGAGGGACTAAACTCCTACGAGCAGTACTTC	TRBD2	16	-	TRBV6-2/TRBV6-3	TRBJ2-7
CSARGPWTPNEQFF	TGCAGTGCTAGGGGTCCCTGGACCCCGAATGAGCAGTTCTTC	-	14	large	TRBV20-1	TRBJ2-1
CASSQDGFASGRTRYNEQFF	TGTGCCAGCAGCCAAGACGGATTCGCTAGCGGGAGAACCAGATACAATGAGCAGTTCTTC	TRBD2	20	few	TRBV14	TRBJ2-1
CSARGAGSYEQYF	TGCAGTGCTAGGGGAGCGGGATCCTACGAGCAGTACTTC	TRBD2	13	few	TRBV20-1	TRBJ2-7
CASRQGAGTLHF	TGTGCCAGCAGACAGGGCGCAGGCACCCTCCACTTT	-	12	-	TRBV6-5	TRBJ1-6
CASTSGLAVLEQYF	TGTGCCAGCACCAGCGGACTAGCGGTACTGGAGCAGTACTTC	TRBD2	14	few	TRBV12-3/TRBV12-4	TRBJ2-7
CASSGPGTSGSEYEQYF	TGCGCCAGCAGTGGTCCAGGGACTAGCGGGAGTGAGTACGAGCAGTACTTC	TRBD2	17	medium-sized	TRBV10-1	TRBJ2-7
CASSLEGGPQETQYF	TGCGCCAGCAGCTTGGAGGGGGGTCCCCAAGAGACCCAGTACTTC	-	15	-	TRBV5-1	TRBJ2-5
CASSLGGFGDEQYF	TGTGCCAGCAGTTTAGGGGGGTTCGGAGACGAGCAGTACTTC	-	14	many	TRBV27	TRBJ2-7
CASSAQGTDTQYF	TGCGCCAGCAGTGCACAGGGCACAGATACGCAGTATTTT	-	13	-	TRBV10-2	TRBJ2-3
CASSLGQLTYEQYF	TGTGCCAGCAGCTTGGGGCAGCTGACCTACGAGCAGTACTTC	-	14	medium-sized	TRBV5-4	TRBJ2-7
CASNVGIAYYEQYF	TGTGCCAGCAATGTTGGGATAGCATACTACGAGCAGTACTTC	-	14	-	TRBV6-1	TRBJ2-7
CASSLGGLAPYLYF	TGTGCCAGCAGCTTGGGGGGACTAGCGCCCTACCTGTACTTC	TRBD2	14	-	TRBV11-2	TRBJ2-7
CASSPRRQTYDQYF	TGTGCCAGCAGCCCACGACGGCAAACCTACGACCAGTACTTC	-	14	-	TRBV7-2	TRBJ2-7
CASSPNPGQGTNEKLFF	TGTGCCAGCAGCCCCAACCCGGGCCAGGGAACTAATGAAAAACTGTTTTTT	-	17	-	TRBV3-1	TRBJ1-4
CATSEELAGGRNEQFF	TGTGCCACCAGTGAGGAACTAGCGGGAGGGAGGAATGAGCAGTTCTTC	TRBD2	16	medium-sized	TRBV24-1	TRBJ2-1
CASSASGTGIQFYEQYF	TGCGCCAGCAGTGCCTCCGGGACAGGGATTCAGTTCTACGAGCAGTACTTC	TRBD1	17	medium-sized	TRBV10-1	TRBJ2-7